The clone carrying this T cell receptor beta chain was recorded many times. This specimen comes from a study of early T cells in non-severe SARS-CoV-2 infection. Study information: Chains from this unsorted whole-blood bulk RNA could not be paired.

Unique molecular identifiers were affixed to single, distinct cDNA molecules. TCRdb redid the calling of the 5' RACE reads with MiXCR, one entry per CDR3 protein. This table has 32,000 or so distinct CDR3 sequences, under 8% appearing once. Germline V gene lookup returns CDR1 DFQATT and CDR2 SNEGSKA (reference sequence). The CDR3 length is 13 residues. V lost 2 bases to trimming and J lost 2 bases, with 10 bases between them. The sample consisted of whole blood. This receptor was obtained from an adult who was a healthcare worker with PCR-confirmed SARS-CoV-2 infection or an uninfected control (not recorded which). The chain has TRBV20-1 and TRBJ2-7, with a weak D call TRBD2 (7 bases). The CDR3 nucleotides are TGCAGTGCTAGAACGGGGGGCCCCTACGAGCAGTACTTC. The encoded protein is CSARTGGPYEQYF.